This T cell receptor beta chain derives from a study of response to subunit inactivated influenza vaccine. V was trimmed by 0 bases and J by 2 bases, leaving 17 bases between them. Germline V gene data show CDR1 as MNHEY and CDR2 as SMNVEV (reference sequence). The CDR3 spans 17 residues. TCRdb re-derived calls from the RT-PCR reads in MiXCR, one entry per CDR3 protein. The sample has a few hundred thousand distinct CDR3 sequences; 11% are singletons. The sample also formed part of further work on T cells expressing NK-cell markers. As reported in that work: As the method of synthesis, 5'RACE template switching with UMIs yielded TCR beta cDNA.

This clonotype was obtained from a middle-aged man who received an inactivated influenza vaccine. The material sequenced was PBMCs from blood, taken on the day of vaccination. V is TRBV27 and J is TRBJ2-7; possible D gene TRBD2, 6 bases. The DNA of the CDR3 is TGTGCCAGCAGTTTATCGTCGTGGCCGGGACTGACCTACGAGCAGTACTTC. It codes for CASSLSSWPGLTYEQYF.